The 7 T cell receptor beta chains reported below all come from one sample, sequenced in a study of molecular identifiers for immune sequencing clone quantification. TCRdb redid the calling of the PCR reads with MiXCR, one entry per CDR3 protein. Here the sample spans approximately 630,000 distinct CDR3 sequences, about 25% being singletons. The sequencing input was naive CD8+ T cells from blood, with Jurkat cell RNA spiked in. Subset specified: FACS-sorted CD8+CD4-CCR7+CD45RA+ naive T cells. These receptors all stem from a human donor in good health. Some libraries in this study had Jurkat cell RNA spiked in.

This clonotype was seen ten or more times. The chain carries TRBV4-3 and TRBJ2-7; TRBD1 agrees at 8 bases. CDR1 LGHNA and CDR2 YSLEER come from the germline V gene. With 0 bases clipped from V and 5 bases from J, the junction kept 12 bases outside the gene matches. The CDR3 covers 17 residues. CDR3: CASSQDYGRTGINEQYF. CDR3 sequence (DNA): TGCGCCAGCAGCCAAGACTATGGGAGGACAGGGATCAACGAGCAGTACTTC.

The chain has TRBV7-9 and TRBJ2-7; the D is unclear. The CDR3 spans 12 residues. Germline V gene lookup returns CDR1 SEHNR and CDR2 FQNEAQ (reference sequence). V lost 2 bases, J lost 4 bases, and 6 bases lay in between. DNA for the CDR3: TGTGCCAGCAGCTTAATGTTTTACGAGCAGTACTTC. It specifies CASSLMFYEQYF.

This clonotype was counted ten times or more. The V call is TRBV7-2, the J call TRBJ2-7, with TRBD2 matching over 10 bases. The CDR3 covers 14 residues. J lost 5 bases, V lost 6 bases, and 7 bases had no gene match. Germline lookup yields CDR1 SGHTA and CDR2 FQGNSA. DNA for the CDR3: TGTGCCAGCAGAGACAGCGGGGGGGCCGACGAGCAGTACTTC. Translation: CASRDSGGADEQYF. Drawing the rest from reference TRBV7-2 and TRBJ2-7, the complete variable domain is GAGVSQSPSNKVTEKGKDVELRCDPISGHTALYWYRQSLGQGLEFLIYFQGNSAPDKSGLPSDRFSAERTGGSVSTLTIQRTQQEDSAVYLCASRDSGGADEQYFGPGTRLTVT.

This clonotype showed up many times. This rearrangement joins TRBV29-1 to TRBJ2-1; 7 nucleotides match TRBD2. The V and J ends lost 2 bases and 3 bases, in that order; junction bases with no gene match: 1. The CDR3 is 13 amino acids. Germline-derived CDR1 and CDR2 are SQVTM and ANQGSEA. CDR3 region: CSVELADYNEQFF. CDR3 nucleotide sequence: TGCAGCGTTGAACTAGCGGACTACAATGAGCAGTTCTTC.

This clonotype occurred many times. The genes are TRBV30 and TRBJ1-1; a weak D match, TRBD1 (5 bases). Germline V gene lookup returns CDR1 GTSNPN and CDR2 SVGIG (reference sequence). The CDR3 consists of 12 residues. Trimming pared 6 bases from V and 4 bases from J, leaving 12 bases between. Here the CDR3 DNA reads TGTGCCTGCAACCCGGGGGGCACTGAAGCTTTCTTT. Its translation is CACNPGGTEAFF.

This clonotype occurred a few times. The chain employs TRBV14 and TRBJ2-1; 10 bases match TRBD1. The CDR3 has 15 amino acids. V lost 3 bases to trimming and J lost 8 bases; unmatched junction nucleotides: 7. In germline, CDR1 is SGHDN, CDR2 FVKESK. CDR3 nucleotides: TGTGCCAGCAGCCACTGGGACAGGGGTGGCGATGAGCAGTTCTTC. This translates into CASSHWDRGGDEQFF.

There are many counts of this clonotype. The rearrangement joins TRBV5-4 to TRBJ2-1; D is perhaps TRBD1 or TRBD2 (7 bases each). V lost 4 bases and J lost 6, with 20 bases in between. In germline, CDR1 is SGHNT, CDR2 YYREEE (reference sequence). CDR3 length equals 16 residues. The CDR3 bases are TGTGCCAGCAGCCAACAGGGGAGGGGTCTGTCCAATGAGCAGTTCTTC. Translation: CASSQQGRGLSNEQFF. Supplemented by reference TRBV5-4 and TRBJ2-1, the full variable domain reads ETGVTQSPTHLIKTRGQQVTLRCSSQSGHNTVSWYQQALGQGPQFIFQYYREEENGRGNFPPRFSGLQFPNYSSELNVNALELDDSALYLCASSQQGRGLSNEQFFGPGTRLTVL.